The 5 T cell receptor beta chains listed next were all sequenced from one sample in a study of blood T cell repertoires in COVID-19. Assay: immunoSEQ multiplex PCR; the TCRdb copy retains only in-frame clones and omits some. Of about 170,000 clones detected, over 75% appear once; the ten largest clones hold 2.8%. The material sequenced was peripheral blood. All receptors derive from a man in his 70s with acute or convalescent COVID-19.

The chain joins TRBV19 to TRBJ2-3; 7 bases are shared with TRBD1. CDR3 length: 16 amino acids. The V gene's germline CDR1 is LNHDA and CDR2 SQIVND (reference sequence). V was clipped by 1 base and J by 5 bases; unmatched bases: 9. The CDR3, as DNA: TGTGCCAGTAGTATAGCCGCAACAGGGGTTATAGATACGCAGTATTTT. It specifies CASSIAATGVIDTQYF.

J is TRBJ1-6 and V is TRBV3-1 (or the pseudogene TRBV3-2); D call uncertain. CDR3 length equals 13 residues. V gave up 6 bases and J gave up 5 bases, with 8 bases separating them. The germline CDR1 and CDR2 sequences are LGHDT and YNNKEL (reference sequence). Here the CDR3 reads CASRSGNNSPLHF. CDR3 nucleotide sequence: TGTGCCAGCAGGTCGGGAAATAATTCACCCCTCCACTTT.

The chain links TRBV11-2 to TRBJ2-2; no definite D call. Germline CDR1 and CDR2: SGHAT and FQNNGV. Trimming pared 2 bases from V and 2 bases from J, leaving 9 bases between. This CDR3 is 15 amino acids long. The CDR3 reads CASSLQPINTGELFF. As DNA, the CDR3 is TGTGCCAGCAGCTTACAACCTATAAACACCGGGGAGCTGTTTTTT.

V gene TRBV9 combines with J gene TRBJ1-6; TRBD1 agrees at 7 bases. Losses at the gene ends were 3 bases for V and 9 bases for J; bases not matched to a gene: 3. From germline, CDR1 is SGDLS and CDR2 YYNGEE. The length of the CDR3 is 13 residues. The CDR3 nucleotides read TGTGCCAGCAGCGGGACAGGATTTTCACCCCTCCACTTT. Translating gives CASSGTGFSPLHF.

The CDR3 nucleotides read TGTGCCAGCAGCTGGACAGGGGGCAGGTATGGCTACACCTTC. It translates to CASSWTGGRYGYTF. J is TRBJ1-2 and V is TRBV28; 11 bases line up with TRBD1. This CDR3 has 14 residues. V trimming: 6 bases; J trimming: 5 bases; junction bases outside the gene matches: 5. Germline CDR1 reads MDHEN; CDR2 reads SYDVKM.